This T cell receptor beta chain was identified during a study of long-term antiretroviral therapy in people with HIV. Notes on the study in general: Possibly under older ART regimens, blood was drawn between the mid-2000s and the late 2010s.

The length of the CDR3 is 16 residues. The ends lost 5 bases at V and 4 bases at J; junction bases unmatched: 11. Germline V gene sequence: CDR1 SSHAT, CDR2 FNYEAQ (reference sequence). Survey level was the resolution at which the v3.0 immunoSEQ assay ran. The repertoire was sequenced with immunoSEQ multiplex PCR; TCRdb's copy has only in-frame clones and lacks some. The table includes about 28,000 clones, approximately 88% detected once. In regard to this clone: Its target is not known.

Specimen: unsorted PBMCs, collected 2.7 to 2.9 years after starting antiretroviral therapy. The clonotype originates from a man under 40 with HIV. The V call is TRBV7-7, the J call TRBJ2-5, with 9 nucleotides matching TRBD2. This CDR3 is CASSRGIAGVGETQYF. The CDR3 region has the DNA TGTGCCAGCAGCAGAGGGATAGCGGGGGTAGGAGAGACCCAGTACTTC.